The 10 T cell receptor beta chains presented below share a single source sample, sequenced in a study of human CD8 memory T cell subsets. UMI-labeled 5' RACE was used to make TCR beta libraries. TCRdb re-analyzed the 5' RACE reads; it lists each CDR3 protein once, without DNA. In all, the sample yields some 10,000 distinct CDR3 sequences. Sequenced: CD8+ stem-like memory T cells (TSCM and TCM) sorted from PBMCs. The sample's subset: stem-like memory CD8 T cells (TSTEM), CCR7+ PD-1- TIGIT-. These receptors all come from a human donor in good health.

CDR3: CSARGTSGGIYEQYF. The chain is built from TRBV20-1 and TRBJ2-7; TCRdb's D gene call, TRBD2, goes unchecked for lack of DNA. Germline V lookup: CDR1 DFQATT, CDR2 SNEGSKA (reference sequence). This CDR3 region has 15 residues.

The genes are TRBV20-1 and TRBJ2-2; TCRdb's D call of TRBD1 is untestable without DNA. Germline CDR1 and CDR2: DFQATT and SNEGSKA (reference sequence). This CDR3 has 17 amino acids. The CDR3: CSARDFWGAPNTGELFF.

This clonotype is deemed medium-sized by its frequency. The V gene is TRBV4-3, the J gene TRBJ2-1; the TRBD2 assignment by TCRdb is unverifiable without DNA. Per germline, CDR1 LGHNA and CDR2 YSLEER. The CDR3 length is 15 residues. This CDR3 reads CASSQGLAGVDEQFF.

This chain links TRBV6-1 with TRBJ2-5. The CDR3 has 12 residues. The germline V gene has CDR1 MNHNS and CDR2 SASEGT. The CDR3 spells CASTRYQETQYF.

The V and J genes are TRBV28 and TRBJ2-1; TCRdb calls TRBD2, which cannot be checked without DNA. Germline CDR1 and CDR2: MDHEN and SYDVKM. The CDR3 extends over 16 amino acids. The CDR3 sequence: CASSPEREGLHNEQFF.

This chain connects TRBV12-2 to TRBJ1-5; TCRdb gives TRBD1 as the D gene, but with no DNA this cannot be confirmed. TRBV12-2 is reported as a pseudogene. The CDR3 loop spans 19 amino acids. This CDR3 reads CASRLQGRGRTGRNQPQHF.

The rearrangement links TRBV6-5 to TRBJ2-1. This CDR3 has 14 amino acids. Germline loops: CDR1 MNHEY, CDR2 SVGAGI. The CDR3 reads CASSPAGHYNEQFF.

V gene TRBV7-2 combines with J gene TRBJ2-1; the TCRdb D gene call, TRBD2, has no DNA to confirm it. This CDR3 comprises 17 residues. CDR1 is SGHTA and CDR2 is FQGNSA in the germline V gene. The chain's CDR3 is CASSLWSGTSSYNEQFF.

V usage is TRBV6-5 and J usage is TRBJ2-1; the D gene TCRdb calls, TRBD1, cannot be checked with no DNA. CDR1 is MNHEY, CDR2 SVGAGI, per germline. The CDR3 has 17 residues. CDR3: CASSYSSGTEAYNEQFF.

This chain's CDR3 is CASRWEDSRSGANVLTF. This rearrangement joins TRBV7-9 to TRBJ2-6; with no DNA, the TCRdb D assignment of TRBD1 cannot be verified. The CDR3 extends over 17 amino acids. Germline loops: CDR1 SEHNR, CDR2 FQNEAQ (reference sequence). The full variable domain, in which reference TRBV7-9 and TRBJ2-6 provide the parts outside the CDR3, is DTGVSQNPRHKITKRGQNVTFRCDPISEHNRLYWYRQTLGQGPEFLTYFQNEAQLEKSRLLSDRFSAERPKGSFSTLEIQRTEQGDSAMYLCASRWEDSRSGANVLTFGAGSRLTVL.